The 12 T cell receptor beta chains given below trace back to one sample, sequenced in a study of cytomegalovirus exposure and HLA in healthy donors. PCR primers comprised 60 Vbeta and 13 Jbeta primers. This table comes from immunoSEQ multiplex PCR, and its TCRdb copy is limited to in-frame clones, with some not included. This repertoire shows some 200,000 clones, roughly four fifths found once; its top ten account for over 2%. The sample consisted of PBMCs. The receptor source for this set is a woman aged 25-40 years in good health and CMV-seronegative.

The chain links TRBV27 to TRBJ1-1; D possibly corresponds to TRBD1 (6 bases). Trimming removed 2 bases from V and 8 bases from J, with 9 bases in between. There are 12 residues in the CDR3. Germline values: CDR1 MNHEY, CDR2 SMNVEV (reference sequence). CDR3 residues: CASSLPGAEAFF. DNA for the CDR3: TGTGCCAGCAGTTTACCAGGGGCCGAAGCTTTCTTT.

This clone showed up just a few times. This chain uses TRBV7-2 with TRBJ1-4; the match to TRBD1 covers 9 bases. Germline loops: CDR1 SGHTA, CDR2 FQGNSA. This CDR3 spans 15 amino acids. Trimming took 5 bases from V and 7 from J; bases not matched to a gene: 8. As DNA, the CDR3 is TGTGCCAGCAGCCGACAACCGGGACAGGGTGAAAAACTGTTTTTT. Translating it yields CASSRQPGQGEKLFF.

The sample holds a few counts of this clone. The rearrangement links TRBV9 to TRBJ1-5; D perhaps matches TRBD1 (5 bases). Germline V CDR1 and CDR2: SGDLS, YYNGEE. This CDR3 is built from 14 residues. The V end was cut by 2 bases, the J end by 2 bases, with 8 bases between. The CDR3 coding sequence is TGTGCCAGCAGCGTTTGGGGGGGCAATCAGCCCCAGCATTTT. Translation gives CASSVWGGNQPQHF. The full variable domain, its missing parts supplied by reference TRBV9 and TRBJ1-5, is DSGVTQTPKHLITATGQRVTLRCSPRSGDLSVYWYQQSLDQGLQFLIQYYNGEERAKGNILERFSAQQFPDLHSELNLSSLELGDSALYFCASSVWGGNQPQHFGDGTRLSIL.

This chain links TRBV5-1 with TRBJ1-2; TRBD1 aligns across 8 bases. Germline V gives CDR1 SGHRS, CDR2 YFSETQ. The CDR3 runs to 15 residues. V gave up 4 bases and J gave up 3 bases; unmatched junction bases: 8. CDR3 coding DNA: TGCGCCAGCAGCCCCCGGACAGGGCTAGACTATGGCTACACCTTC. Translating gives CASSPRTGLDYGYTF. Full variable domain (outside the CDR3, taken from reference TRBV5-1 and TRBJ1-2): KAGVTQTPRYLIKTRGQQVTLSCSPISGHRSVSWYQQTPGQGLQFLFEYFSETQRNKGNFPGRFSGRQFSNSRSEMNVSTLELGDSALYLCASSPRTGLDYGYTFGSGTRLTVV.

The J gene is TRBJ2-5, the V gene TRBV11-2; unclear D gene. CDR3 length equals 14 residues. The ends were cut back, 4 bases at V and 4 bases at J, with 13 bases in the middle. Germline V gene lookup returns CDR1 SGHAT and CDR2 FQNNGV. CDR3 loop: CASSSYGFTETQYF. The CDR3 DNA sequence: TGTGCCAGCAGCTCATACGGGTTTACAGAGACCCAGTACTTC.

This chain joins TRBV19 and TRBJ1-2; a possible D gene is TRBD1 (6 bases). The CDR3 sequence is 13 residues long. Trimming removed 8 bases at V and 5 bases at J, with 15 bases between. CDR1 is LNHDA, CDR2 SQIVND, per germline (reference sequence). This chain's CDR3 is CASQRQERYGYTF. CDR3 DNA: TGTGCCAGTCAGAGACAGGAGCGGTATGGCTACACCTTC.

The V and J genes are TRBV5-4 and TRBJ2-3, with D tentatively TRBD1 (7 bases). The V gene's germline CDR1 is SGHNT and CDR2 YYREEE (reference sequence). This CDR3 has 14 amino acids. V was pared by 1 base and J by 3 bases, with 9 bases between. The CDR3 DNA is TGTGCCAGCAGCTTGTCAGGGGGGACAGATACGCAGTATTTT. It specifies CASSLSGGTDTQYF.

About this clone itself: Germline and junction disagree at one end, which may indicate a read error. The gene calls are TRBV25-1 and TRBJ2-4; 8 nucleotides match TRBD2. In germline, CDR1 is MGHDK, CDR2 SYGVNS. This CDR3 region has 15 residues. CDR3 sequence (DNA): TGTGCCAGCAGTGAATCCGGGGGGGCAAAAAACAGTCAGTACTTC. It codes for CASSESGGAKNSQYF. Full variable domain (rest looked up from reference TRBV25-1 and TRBJ2-4): EADIYQTPRYLVIGTGKKITLECSQTMGHDKMYWYQQDPGMELHLIHYSYGVNSTEKGDLSSESTVSRIRTEHFPLTLESARPSHTSQYLCASSESGGAKNSQYFGAGTRLSVL.

The V call is TRBV18, the J call TRBJ2-1, with D possibly matching TRBD1 (6 bases). CDR3 length: 15 amino acids. V lost 1 base to trimming and J lost 5 bases, with 12 bases between them. Looked up from germline, CDR1 is KGHSH and CDR2 is LQKENI. The CDR3 DNA is TGTGCCAGCTCACCACAAGGACAGACAAACAATGAGCAGTTCTTC. Its translation: CASSPQGQTNNEQFF.

The chain recombines TRBV7-3 with TRBJ2-7, with 10 nucleotides matching TRBD2. CDR1 is SGHTA, CDR2 FQGTGA, per germline. The CDR3 extends over 16 amino acids. Losses at the gene ends were 1 base for V and 6 bases for J; bases not matched to a gene: 9. This CDR3 reads CASSLMPLAGEGEQYF. The DNA of the CDR3 is TGTGCCAGCAGCTTAATGCCTCTAGCGGGAGAGGGCGAGCAGTACTTC.

This sequence joins TRBV10-3 and TRBJ2-2, with D uncertain. In germline, CDR1 is ENHRY, CDR2 SYGVKD. This CDR3 has 12 residues. Deletions cut 3 bases from V and 6 bases from J, with 5 bases between. Here the CDR3 DNA reads TGTGCCATCAGTGATGAGGCCGGGGAGCTGTTTTTT. It encodes CAISDEAGELFF.

V gene TRBV28 combines with J gene TRBJ2-1; a weak D match, TRBD2 (5 bases). V gave up 5 bases and J gave up 9 bases, with 14 bases separating them. The CDR3 has 13 residues. Germline V gene data show CDR1 as MDHEN and CDR2 as SYDVKM. The DNA of the CDR3 is TGTGCCAGCAGTGGCGGGCTCCCCGGTGAGCAGTTCTTC. This translates into CASSGGLPGEQFF.